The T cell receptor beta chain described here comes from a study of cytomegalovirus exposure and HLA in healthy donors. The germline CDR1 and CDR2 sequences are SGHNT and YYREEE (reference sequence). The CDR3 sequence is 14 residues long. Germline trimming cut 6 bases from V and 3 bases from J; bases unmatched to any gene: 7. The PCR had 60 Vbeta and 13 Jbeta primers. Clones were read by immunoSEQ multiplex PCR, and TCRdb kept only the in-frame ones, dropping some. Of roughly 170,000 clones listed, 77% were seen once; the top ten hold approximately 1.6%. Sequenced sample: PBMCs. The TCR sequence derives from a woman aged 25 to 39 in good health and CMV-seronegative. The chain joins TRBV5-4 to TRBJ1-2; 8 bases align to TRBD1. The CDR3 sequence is CASNVQGGDYGYTF. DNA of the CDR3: TGTGCCAGCAACGTACAGGGGGGAGACTATGGCTACACCTTC.